The 19 T cell receptor beta chains reported below all come from one sample, sequenced in a study of beta chain features in type 1 diabetes. TCRB transcripts that were expressed got sequenced, as all of the isolated RNA had been reverse transcribed. Sequenced by immunoSEQ multiplex PCR; TCRdb stores in-frame clones only, minus some. The sample yields about 190,000 clones, 7.8% seen once. The study's findings and limits: A moderate, significant TCRB CDR3 shortening appeared in type 1 diabetes across four CD4+ subsets.

These receptors are not linked to any known antigen. The sample consisted of central memory CD4+ T cells from blood. The source of these receptors is a woman in her forties with type 1 diabetes.

The chain couples TRBV7-2 to TRBJ2-3; weak D call: TRBD2 (6 bases). This CDR3 comprises 16 residues. Trimming shortened V by 3 bases and J by 1 base, and 14 bases separated the two germline ends. Germline V lookup: CDR1 SGHTA, CDR2 FQGNSA. CDR3 sequence: CASSFGTGLGTDTQYF. CDR3 in DNA: TGTGCCAGCAGCTTCGGGACTGGACTGGGCACAGATACGCAGTATTTT. Combining the CDR3 with reference TRBV7-2 and TRBJ2-3 gives the whole variable domain GAGVSQSPSNKVTEKGKDVELRCDPISGHTALYWYRQSLGQGLEFLIYFQGNSAPDKSGLPSDRFSAERTGGSVSTLTIQRTQQEDSAVYLCASSFGTGLGTDTQYFGPGTRLTVL.

There are a few counts of this clone. This chain links TRBV4-1 with TRBJ2-5, with D unresolved. CDR3 length: 15 residues. Germline assignment: CDR1 MGHRA and CDR2 YSYEKL. Trimming shortened V by 0 bases and J by 3 bases, and 11 bases separated the two germline ends. The DNA for the CDR3 is TGCGCCAGCAGCCAAGACCCGAGACGGGAAGAGACCCAGTACTTC. Encoded protein: CASSQDPRREETQYF.

This clone was observed many times. The V call is TRBV5-4, the J call TRBJ2-5; 11 positions match TRBD2. V lost 4 bases to trimming and J lost 5 bases; unmatched junction nucleotides: 7. This CDR3 contains 15 residues. Germline V lookup: CDR1 SGHNT, CDR2 YYREEE (reference sequence). The CDR3 region has the DNA TGTGCCAGCAGCCGAACCCTAGCGGGAGGTGAGACCCAGTACTTC. Translating it yields CASSRTLAGGETQYF. The complete variable domain, with remaining parts taken from reference TRBV5-4 and TRBJ2-5, reads ETGVTQSPTHLIKTRGQQVTLRCSSQSGHNTVSWYQQALGQGPQFIFQYYREEENGRGNFPPRFSGLQFPNYSSELNVNALELDDSALYLCASSRTLAGGETQYFGPGTRLLVL.

This clone was recorded a few times. The chain combines TRBV27 with TRBJ2-5; 9 bases match TRBD1. The junction had 5 bases not matched to a gene; V was cut back by 4 bases and J by 5 bases. The CDR3 consists of 14 residues. Looked up from germline, CDR1 is MNHEY and CDR2 is SMNVEV (reference sequence). CDR3 DNA: TGTGCCAGCAGTTCGTACAGGGGGCTTGAGACCCAGTACTTC. This gives the protein CASSSYRGLETQYF.

The CDR3 nucleotides are TGTGCCAGCAGCCTCAATACAGGGGGGGATGGCTACACCTTC. It specifies CASSLNTGGDGYTF. The chain uses TRBV7-3 and TRBJ1-2, with 8 positions matching TRBD1. The CDR3 length is 14 residues. Losses at the gene ends were 5 bases for V and 6 bases for J; bases not matched to a gene: 8. Germline V CDR1 and CDR2: SGHTA, FQGTGA. Complete variable domain (other parts from reference TRBV7-3 and TRBJ1-2): GAGVSQTPSNKVTEKGKYVELRCDPISGHTALYWYRQSLGQGPEFLIYFQGTGAADDSGLPNDRFFAVRPEGSVSTLKIQRTERGDSAVYLCASSLNTGGDGYTFGSGTRLTVV.

This clone has a handful of counts. This chain links TRBV5-1 with TRBJ1-1; no reliable D call. Trimming left V 0 bases short and J 1 base short, with 4 bases between. Germline V gives CDR1 SGHRS, CDR2 YFSETQ. CDR3 length: 13 residues. CDR3 in amino acids: CASSLDSNTEAFF. CDR3 nucleotide sequence: TGCGCCAGCAGCTTGGACTCGAACACTGAAGCTTTCTTT.

This clone was detected only a few times. The rearrangement links TRBV28 to TRBJ2-7, with 7 nucleotides matching TRBD2. CDR3 length: 14 amino acids. From germline, CDR1 is MDHEN and CDR2 SYDVKM. V dropped 7 bases and J dropped 2; count of bases not matched to a gene: 8. The CDR3 protein is CASNWAGAPYEQYF. Written as DNA, the CDR3 is TGTGCCAGCAACTGGGCGGGAGCCCCCTACGAGCAGTACTTC.

This clone showed up just a few times. The chain combines TRBV18 with TRBJ2-1; D is possibly TRBD2 (6 bases). CDR3 size: 15 residues. From germline, CDR1 is KGHSH and CDR2 LQKENI. V was clipped by 1 base and J by 3 bases, with 10 bases between them. As DNA, the CDR3 is TGTGCCAGCTCACCACTACTAGCAGACTACAATGAGCAGTTCTTC. Amino acid sequence: CASSPLLADYNEQFF.

The chain carries TRBV28 and TRBJ1-1; D is unresolved. The ends were cut back, 3 bases at V and 6 bases at J, with 8 bases in the middle. Looked up from germline, CDR1 is MDHEN and CDR2 is SYDVKM. The CDR3 is 12 amino acids. The CDR3 loop is CASSLNTPEAFF. CDR3 DNA: TGTGCCAGCAGTTTGAATACTCCTGAAGCTTTCTTT. Filled out from reference TRBV28 and TRBJ1-1, the complete variable domain reads DVKVTQSSRYLVKRTGEKVFLECVQDMDHENMFWYRQDPGLGLRLIYFSYDVKMKEKGDIPEGYSVSREKKERFSLILESASTNQTSMYLCASSLNTPEAFFGQGTRLTVV.

V is TRBV19 and J is TRBJ1-2, with D perhaps matching TRBD1 (6 bases). Germline lookup yields CDR1 LNHDA and CDR2 SQIVND (reference sequence). The CDR3 consists of 15 residues. V shed 7 bases and J shed 4 bases, with 19 bases lying between them. The DNA of the CDR3 is TGTGCCAGTAACCAGGACAGTGCCCTTGCCTATGGCTACACCTTC. Encoded protein: CASNQDSALAYGYTF.

In its sample, this clone was seen a few times. The V call is TRBV27, the J call TRBJ2-5; TRBD1 matches 10 bases. The CDR3 consists of 16 residues. With V trimmed by 4 bases and J by 7 bases, 12 bases remained unmatched. The V gene's germline CDR1 is MNHEY and CDR2 SMNVEV (reference sequence). Here the CDR3 reads CASSYGPPGQGWTQYF. As DNA, the CDR3 is TGTGCCAGCAGTTACGGACCTCCGGGACAGGGGTGGACCCAGTACTTC.

With respect to this clone: A read error may produce the germline difference seen at one junction end. The chain couples TRBV9 to TRBJ2-1; D possibly corresponds to TRBD2 (7 bases). CDR1 is SGDLS, CDR2 YYNGEE, per germline. This CDR3 region has 16 residues. The CDR3 reads CASSASGTLSFNEQFF. CDR3 bases: TGTGCCAGCAGCGCGAGCGGGACACTTTCCTTCAATGAGCAGTTCTTC.

The chain joins TRBV27 to TRBJ2-2, with D maybe TRBD1 (6 bases). The CDR3 runs to 16 residues. V lost 5 bases and J lost 0, with 13 bases in between. Per the germline V gene, CDR1 is MNHEY and CDR2 is SMNVEV (reference sequence). CDR3 sequence reads: CASSKRQDTNTGELFF. CDR3 nucleotides: TGTGCCAGCAGTAAGCGACAGGACACGAACACCGGGGAGCTGTTTTTT.

This clone was counted between two and nine times. The same CDR3 is also encoded by other DNA sequences in this sample. This sequence joins TRBV5-1 and TRBJ2-3; 13 bases are shared with TRBD2. Trimming at V came to 6 bases and at J to 6 bases, leaving 4 bases not matched to a gene. Per germline, CDR1 SGHRS and CDR2 YFSETQ. The length of the CDR3 is 14 residues. The CDR3 here is CASTGLAGEDTQYF. The CDR3 nucleotides are TGCGCCAGCACCGGACTAGCGGGGGAGGATACGCAGTATTTT.

This chain joins TRBV29-1 and TRBJ1-1; TRBD1 might be the D (5 bases). This CDR3 contains 12 residues. The ends were cut back, 3 bases at V and 4 bases at J, with 9 bases in the middle. The germline V gene has CDR1 SQVTM and CDR2 ANQGSEA. CDR3 nucleotides: TGCAGCGTTGACAAGGGGTCCACTGAAGCTTTCTTT. Amino acid sequence: CSVDKGSTEAFF.

Here the CDR3 reads CASSPIWTAKETQYF. In DNA, the CDR3 is TGTGCCAGCAGCCCCATATGGACTGCCAAAGAGACCCAGTACTTC. The chain couples TRBV14 to TRBJ2-5, with D maybe TRBD2 (5 bases). Trimming shortened V by 4 bases and J by 3 bases, and 15 bases separated the two germline ends. This CDR3 is 15 amino acids long. Germline V gene lookup returns CDR1 SGHDN and CDR2 FVKESK.

Here the CDR3 reads CASSPGGRFDTDTQYF. In DNA, the CDR3 is TGCGCCAGCAGCCCCGGCGGGCGGTTTGACACAGATACGCAGTATTTT. This chain uses TRBV5-1 with TRBJ2-3; D is possibly TRBD2 (5 bases). V lost 4 bases, J lost 2 bases, and 17 bases lay in between. The CDR3 spans 16 residues. CDR1 is SGHRS, CDR2 YFSETQ, per germline.

CDR3 bases: TGTGCCAGCAGCCAGACTAGCGGGAGGGCCGGCACCGGGGAGCTGTTTTTT. This encodes CASSQTSGRAGTGELFF. The chain combines TRBV7-3 with TRBJ2-2; 14 bases agree with TRBD2. Germline-derived CDR1 and CDR2 are SGHTA and FQGTGA. This CDR3 is 17 amino acids long. J gave up 4 bases and V 5 bases, and 6 bases lay outside the gene matches.

The rearrangement links TRBV28 to TRBJ2-1; D may be TRBD1 (5 bases). Per the germline V gene, CDR1 is MDHEN and CDR2 is SYDVKM. There are 13 residues in the CDR3. With 7 bases removed from V and 5 bases from J, the gap between germline ends came to 12 bases. CDR3 loop: CASTLGANNEQFF. The CDR3 DNA reads TGTGCCAGCACCCTAGGGGCTAACAATGAGCAGTTCTTC. Full variable domain (remainder filled in from reference TRBV28 and TRBJ2-1): DVKVTQSSRYLVKRTGEKVFLECVQDMDHENMFWYRQDPGLGLRLIYFSYDVKMKEKGDIPEGYSVSREKKERFSLILESASTNQTSMYLCASTLGANNEQFFGPGTRLTVL.